One sample yielded the 26 T cell receptor beta chains listed below, sequenced in a study of T cell responses to AZD1222 COVID-19 vaccine. Using immunoSEQ multiplex PCR, the repertoire was profiled, and TCRdb retains in-frame clones only, with some absent. The sample holds some 150,000 clones, about 93% seen once. The specimen was peripheral blood, collected on day 0 of AZD1222 vaccination. The receptors stem from an adult in good health.

This clone was seen a handful of times. The chain's CDR3 is CASSQEGGHPSPLHF. As DNA, the CDR3 is TGCGCCAGCAGCCAAGAGGGAGGACACCCGTCACCCCTCCACTTT. The genes are TRBV4-3 and TRBJ1-6; a weak D match, TRBD1 (5 bases). CDR3 length equals 15 residues. Trimming took off 0 bases at V and 10 bases at J, with 13 bases between the two ends. In germline, CDR1 is LGHNA, CDR2 YSLEER.

This chain joins TRBV29-1 and TRBJ1-2; possible D gene TRBD1, 6 bases. CDR1 and CDR2 (germline): SQVTM, ANQGSEA. V shed 3 bases and J shed 0 bases, with 17 bases lying between them. The CDR3 length is 16 residues. CDR3 coding DNA: TGCAGCGTTGACACCTCCGGGGGCCCTACTAACTATGGCTACACCTTC. Translating gives CSVDTSGGPTNYGYTF.

This clone came up once. The V and J genes are TRBV10-3 and TRBJ2-1, with D perhaps matching TRBD1 (5 bases). V was trimmed by 1 base and J by 10 bases, leaving 11 bases between them. The CDR3 sequence is 13 residues long. The germline gives CDR1 ENHRY, CDR2 SYGVKD. The CDR3 region is CAISEFMAGEQFF. The DNA for the CDR3 is TGTGCCATCAGTGAGTTTATGGCAGGGGAGCAGTTCTTC.

A note on this clone: Other DNA sequences within the sample encode an identical CDR3. The rearrangement joins TRBV28 to TRBJ1-2; no reliable D call. The V gene's germline CDR1 is MDHEN and CDR2 SYDVKM. The CDR3 length is 12 residues. V was pared by 2 bases and J by 4 bases, with 5 bases between. Here the CDR3 reads CASSLGSYGYTF. In nucleotides, the CDR3 is TGTGCCAGCAGTTTAGGGAGCTATGGCTACACCTTC.

CDR3 in amino acids: CASSSDRNTGELFF. CDR3 DNA: TGTGCCAGCAGCTCGGACAGAAACACCGGGGAGCTGTTTTTT. V gene TRBV7-3 combines with J gene TRBJ2-2, with D maybe TRBD1 (6 bases). Germline V gene data show CDR1 as SGHTA and CDR2 as FQGTGA. The CDR3 totals 14 residues. The V end lost 4 bases, the J end lost 2 bases, and 8 bases lay between the germline ends.

Written as DNA, the CDR3 is TGTGCCAGCAGCTTGGTGGTAGGGACAGAAGAGCAGTTCTTC. Residues: CASSLVVGTEEQFF. V gene TRBV5-4 combines with J gene TRBJ2-1, with TRBD1 matching over 7 bases. Germline V gene data show CDR1 as SGHNT and CDR2 as YYREEE (reference sequence). CDR3 size: 14 residues. V gave up 0 bases and J gave up 10 bases; unmatched junction bases: 7.

In its sample, this clone was seen a few times. The chain carries TRBV27 and TRBJ2-7, with 8 bases aligning to TRBD1. Germline V CDR1 and CDR2: MNHEY, SMNVEV (reference sequence). V lost 3 bases, J lost 6 bases, and 7 bases stayed unmatched. This CDR3 region has 14 residues. In nucleotides, the CDR3 is TGTGCCAGCAGTTTTGGAACCAGGGGGCTCGAGCAGTACTTC. Its translation: CASSFGTRGLEQYF.

This chain joins TRBV2 and TRBJ2-3; TRBD1 is a possible D gene (6 bases). This CDR3 region has 12 residues. The germline CDR1 and CDR2 sequences are SNHLY and FYNNEI. V was clipped by 10 bases and J by 4 bases, with 12 bases between them. CDR3 nucleotide sequence: TGTGCCACCCGGAAGGGGGCAGATACGCAGTATTTT. It specifies CATRKGADTQYF.

The chain employs TRBV10-2 and TRBJ1-1; D not certain. V shed 6 bases and J shed 1 base, with 12 bases lying between them. The CDR3 has 14 residues. Germline CDR1 and CDR2: WSHSY and SAAADI. For the CDR3, the DNA is TGCGCCAGCAGAAGCGGCCTATCGAACACTGAAGCTTTCTTT. It translates to CASRSGLSNTEAFF.

The chain employs TRBV7-2 and TRBJ2-7; D is unresolved. The CDR3 extends over 15 amino acids. Germline CDR1 is SGHTA and CDR2 is FQGNSA. The V gene lost 5 bases and the J gene lost 3 bases, with 17 bases spanning the gap. For the CDR3, the DNA is TGTGCCAGCAGCCATGACTTTGCCGGCGGCTACGAGCAGTACTTC. It encodes CASSHDFAGGYEQYF.

The genes are TRBV2 and TRBJ1-5; D is uncertain. Germline V gives CDR1 SNHLY, CDR2 FYNNEI. Between the trimmed V and J ends, which lost 4 bases and 4 bases, there was a span of 14 bases. The CDR3 has 15 amino acids. The CDR3 loop reads CASSGRTDTNQPQHF. Written as DNA, the CDR3 is TGTGCCAGCAGTGGGAGGACGGATACTAATCAGCCCCAGCATTTT. Using reference TRBV2 and TRBJ1-5 for the parts outside the CDR3, the full variable domain is EPEVTQTPSHQVTQMGQEVILRCVPISNHLYFYWYRQILGQKVEFLVSFYNNEISEKSEIFDDQFSVERPDGSNFTLKIRSTKLEDSAMYFCASSGRTDTNQPQHFGDGTRLSIL.

The genes are TRBV23-1 and TRBJ1-5; 7 bases agree with TRBD1. TRBV23-1 is labeled an ORF, and its function is uncertain. After removal of 0 bases from V and 6 bases from J, the junction contained 8 bases not matched to a gene. The CDR3 spans 16 residues. The CDR3 sequence: CASSQSSGDSPQPQHF. CDR3 in DNA: TGCGCCAGCAGTCAATCGTCAGGGGACAGTCCTCAGCCCCAGCATTTT.

In DNA form, the CDR3 reads TGTGCCAGCAGTCCCCCGGGGCCAGATACGCAGTATTTT. Its protein product is CASSPPGPDTQYF. The rearrangement uses TRBV6-2 or TRBV6-3 and TRBJ2-3; D may match TRBD1 or TRBD2 (5 bases each). Germline assignment: CDR1 MNHEY and CDR2 SVGEGT. The CDR3 loop spans 13 amino acids. The V end was cut by 5 bases, the J end by 4 bases, with 10 bases between.

This clone has only a few counts. The chain couples TRBV20-1 to TRBJ2-1; D may be TRBD2 (5 bases). The V gene lost 3 bases and the J gene lost 2 bases, with 14 bases spanning the gap. CDR1 and CDR2 (germline): DFQATT, SNEGSKA (reference sequence). The CDR3 contains 15 residues. CDR3 coding DNA: TGCAGTGCTAGTGAGGGCCTCCTCACCTACAATGAGCAGTTCTTC. It yields the protein CSASEGLLTYNEQFF.

This chain connects TRBV19 to TRBJ1-2; D remains unclear. Germline V lookup: CDR1 LNHDA, CDR2 SQIVND (reference sequence). The length of the CDR3 is 12 residues. The germline V and J ends were trimmed by 8 bases and 4 bases, with 11 bases remaining between them. The CDR3 sequence: CASLGGFYGYTF. The CDR3 DNA is TGTGCCAGTTTAGGAGGGTTCTATGGCTACACCTTC.

This clone was detected only once. This chain joins TRBV25-1 and TRBJ2-7, with TRBD1 identical over 9 bases. Germline CDR1 and CDR2: MGHDK and SYGVNS. The CDR3 extends over 16 amino acids. J was trimmed by 2 bases and V by 4 bases; bases with no gene match: 9. The DNA for the CDR3 is TGTGCCAGCAGTGCCCCTGGGACAGGGAGGCCCTACGAGCAGTACTTC. Encoded protein: CASSAPGTGRPYEQYF.

V gene TRBV3-1 (or the pseudogene TRBV3-2) combines with J gene TRBJ1-5; D not resolved. V gave up 0 bases and J gave up 4 bases, with 4 bases separating them. The germline V gene encodes CDR1 LGHDT and CDR2 YNNKEL (reference sequence). CDR3 size: 13 residues. Written as DNA, the CDR3 is TGTGCCAGCAGCCAAGAACTAAATCAGCCCCAGCATTTT. It is translated as CASSQELNQPQHF.

The chain's CDR3 is CASSLDRGSPLHF. CDR3 nucleotides: TGTGCCAGCAGCTTAGATCGGGGCTCACCCCTCCACTTT. The J gene is TRBJ1-6, the V gene TRBV11-2, with TRBD1 as a possible D gene (5 bases). Trimming removed 0 bases at V and 10 bases at J, with 7 bases between. The germline CDR1 and CDR2 sequences are SGHAT and FQNNGV. This CDR3 comprises 13 residues.

This rearrangement joins TRBV19 to TRBJ2-1; TRBD1 matches at 12 bases. The V gene end was trimmed by 4 bases and the J gene end by 0 bases; junction bases not matched to a gene: 13. CDR1 LNHDA and CDR2 SQIVND come from the germline V gene (reference sequence). This CDR3 contains 20 residues. This CDR3 is CASSRGTGGHGLGSYNEQFF. Here the CDR3 DNA reads TGTGCCAGTAGTAGGGGGACAGGGGGCCACGGACTAGGCTCCTACAATGAGCAGTTCTTC.

The rearrangement links TRBV2 to TRBJ1-2; tentatively, D is TRBD1 (5 bases). The CDR3 runs 11 residues. V was shortened by 7 bases and J by 9 bases, with 12 bases between the two germline ends. The germline CDR1 and CDR2 sequences are SNHLY and FYNNEI. In nucleotides, the CDR3 is TGTGCCAGCACTAGGCCAGGGCGCTACACCTTC. Protein sequence: CASTRPGRYTF.

This clone was counted a single time. This chain uses TRBV3-1 (or the pseudogene TRBV3-2) with TRBJ2-5; TRBD2 might be the D (5 bases). Germline V gives CDR1 LGHDT, CDR2 YNNKEL (reference sequence). The V end was cut by 1 base, the J end by 4 bases, with 16 bases between. CDR3 length: 16 residues. The CDR3 protein is CASSQGRKRVGETQYF. CDR3 bases: TGTGCCAGCAGCCAAGGGCGGAAGAGGGTCGGAGAGACCCAGTACTTC.

The genes are TRBV6-5 and TRBJ2-4; a possible D gene is TRBD2 (5 bases). Germline CDR1 is MNHEY and CDR2 is SVGAGI. Trimming pared 6 bases from V and 3 bases from J, leaving 15 bases between. The CDR3 is 15 amino acids. The CDR3 here is CASRRLFRGKNIQYF. For the CDR3, the DNA is TGTGCCAGCAGGCGACTGTTCCGGGGCAAAAACATTCAGTACTTC.

V gene TRBV19 combines with J gene TRBJ1-5; maybe TRBD1 (5 bases). Germline V gives CDR1 LNHDA, CDR2 SQIVND (reference sequence). V lost 3 bases, J lost 0 bases, and 12 bases lay in between. This CDR3 has 16 residues. The CDR3 spells CASSMMGGRSNQPQHF. In nucleotides, the CDR3 is TGTGCCAGTAGTATGATGGGGGGACGTAGCAATCAGCCCCAGCATTTT.

The chain carries TRBV6-1 and TRBJ1-5; tentative D call: TRBD1 (5 bases). The CDR3 runs 18 residues. V lost 0 bases, J lost 6 bases, and 21 bases lay in between. Looked up from germline, CDR1 is MNHNS and CDR2 is SASEGT. This CDR3 is CASSEAAWGVFTRQPQHF. CDR3 bases: TGTGCCAGCAGTGAAGCTGCATGGGGGGTTTTCACGCGTCAGCCCCAGCATTTT.

The rearrangement links TRBV6-6 to TRBJ1-5, with unresolved D. Germline lookup yields CDR1 MNHNY and CDR2 SVGAGI (reference sequence). Trimming removed 4 bases from V and 7 bases from J, with 8 bases in between. The CDR3 consists of 12 residues. The CDR3: CASSSGGQPQHF. In DNA, the CDR3 is TGTGCCAGCAGTTCAGGAGGCCAGCCCCAGCATTTT.

The chain employs TRBV27 and TRBJ2-7, with 7 bases matching TRBD1. V gave up 3 bases and J gave up 4 bases; unmatched junction bases: 0. The CDR3 runs 12 residues. The germline V gene encodes CDR1 MNHEY and CDR2 SMNVEV (reference sequence). The CDR3 bases are TGTGCCAGCAGTTTGACAGGGTACGAGCAGTACTTC. Translating it yields CASSLTGYEQYF.